A single T cell receptor (beta chain) is shown here with its context. After removal of 3 bases from V and 2 bases from J, the junction contained 11 bases not matched to a gene. The CDR3 contains 17 residues. Per germline, CDR1 LNHDA and CDR2 SQIVND (reference sequence). Profiling relied on immunoSEQ multiplex PCR, and the TCRdb table lists in-frame clones only, not all of them. The sample lists approximately 30,000 clones; about 72% were seen once. The sample originates from a study of PD-1 blockade in classical Hodgkin lymphoma. Time point described: cycle 4 day 1 (C4D1), after five to seven weeks of nivolumab. Every single patient, without exception, relapsed after autologous stem cell transplantation, and brentuximab vedotin exposure varied.

The chain links TRBV19 to TRBJ1-2; the match to TRBD1 covers 8 bases. Sequences were derived from peripheral blood mononuclear cells (PBMCs), sampled before the fourth cycle of nivolumab. This sequence originates from a human donor with classical Hodgkin lymphoma. CDR3 nucleotide sequence: TGTGCCAGTAGTATTCTCCGGCAGGGGGCAGGGAACTATGGCTACACCTTC. Its protein product is CASSILRQGAGNYGYTF. The full variable domain, with the rest looked up from reference TRBV19 and TRBJ1-2, is DGGITQSPKYLFRKEGQNVTLSCEQNLNHDAMYWYRQDPGQGLRLIYYSQIVNDFQKGDIAEGYSVSREKKESFPLTVTSAQKNPTAFYLCASSILRQGAGNYGYTFGSGTRLTVV.